This T cell receptor beta chain was captured by sequencing in a study of OX40 agonist ivuxolimab in advanced cancers. Repertoires were generated with immunoSEQ multiplex PCR, while TCRdb's copy carries only in-frame clones and drops some. The repertoire includes roughly 69,000 clones, about 89% of them detected once, and 5.2% sits in the top ten. Comment on this clone: What it binds is unknown.

Study-wide results and caveats: Researchers did not determine the expanded peripheral T cells' antigen specificity. Low normalized clonal expansion also occurred in some nonresponding patients.

Patients were ruled out by autoimmune disease history or systemic immunosuppression. V shed 1 base and J shed 2 bases, with 9 bases lying between them. The CDR3 contains 16 residues. From germline, CDR1 is MGHRA and CDR2 YSYEKL. This clonotype was obtained from an adult with an advanced solid tumor such as melanoma, head and neck, liver or kidney cancer. The sequencing used CD4+ or CD8+ T cells sorted from blood, collected in a trial of the OX40 agonist ivuxolimab. The J gene is TRBJ2-6, the V gene TRBV4-1; D unclear. The CDR3 is CASSQGAGPGANVLTF. The CDR3 DNA follows: TGCGCCAGCAGCCAAGGGGCTGGTCCTGGGGCCAACGTCCTGACTTTC.